This T cell receptor beta chain was sequenced in a study of beta chain features in type 1 diabetes. This clone was counted a few times. Antigen: not known. Study observations and caveats: The study found fewer insertions and more deletions at VDJ junctions in type 1 diabetes patients.

Germline loops: CDR1 ENHRY, CDR2 SYGVKD. V lost 3 bases and J lost 0, with 15 bases in between. The CDR3 runs to 18 residues. All of the isolated RNA was reverse transcribed, so expressed TCRB transcripts were sequenced. Clones were read by immunoSEQ multiplex PCR, and TCRdb kept only the in-frame ones, dropping some. This table has 500,000 to 700,000 clones, 15% to 19% appearing once. What was sequenced was naive CD4+ T cells from blood. This clonotype was sampled from a man younger than 35 in good health. The rearrangement uses TRBV10-3 and TRBJ2-6; either TRBD1 or TRBD2 may fit D (5 bases each). DNA for the CDR3: TGTGCCATCAGTGAATTATGGCCGGGGACCTCTGGGGCCAACGTCCTGACTTTC. Amino acids: CAISELWPGTSGANVLTF.